The T cell receptor beta chain under discussion was sequenced for a study of tumor-infiltrating lymphocytes in oesophageal squamous cell carcinoma. CDR1 is MNHGY, CDR2 SAAAGT, per germline. The CDR3 runs 15 residues. Trimming cost V 2 bases and J 14 bases, with 24 bases left between them. TCRdb processed the PCR reads anew with MiXCR; each CDR3 protein has one entry. The data show just under 20,000 distinct CDR3 sequences, 39% seen once. The source of this sequence is a male donor with esophageal squamous cell carcinoma. Sequencing input: esophageal tumor tissue. The gene calls are TRBV6-8 and TRBJ1-1; D unresolved. Here the CDR3 DNA reads TGTGCCAGCAGTTACGATGACGGGAGCGGCTACGAGCAGTTCTTT. Its protein product is CASSYDDGSGYEQFF.